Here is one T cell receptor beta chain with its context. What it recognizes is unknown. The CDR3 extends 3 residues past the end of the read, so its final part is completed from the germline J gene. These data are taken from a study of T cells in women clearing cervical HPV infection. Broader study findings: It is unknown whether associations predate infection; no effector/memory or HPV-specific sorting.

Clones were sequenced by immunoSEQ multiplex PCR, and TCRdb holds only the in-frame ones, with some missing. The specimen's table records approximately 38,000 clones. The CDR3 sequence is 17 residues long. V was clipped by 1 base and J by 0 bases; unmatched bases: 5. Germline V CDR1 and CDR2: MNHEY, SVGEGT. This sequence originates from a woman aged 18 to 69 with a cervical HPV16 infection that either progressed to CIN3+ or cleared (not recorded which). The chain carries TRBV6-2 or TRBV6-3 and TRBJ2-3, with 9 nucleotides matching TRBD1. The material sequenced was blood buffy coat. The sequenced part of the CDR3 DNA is TGTGCCAGCAGTTACTATCGGGACAGGGCAAGCACAGATACG. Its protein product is CASSYYRDRASTDT. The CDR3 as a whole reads CASSYYRDRASTDTQYF.